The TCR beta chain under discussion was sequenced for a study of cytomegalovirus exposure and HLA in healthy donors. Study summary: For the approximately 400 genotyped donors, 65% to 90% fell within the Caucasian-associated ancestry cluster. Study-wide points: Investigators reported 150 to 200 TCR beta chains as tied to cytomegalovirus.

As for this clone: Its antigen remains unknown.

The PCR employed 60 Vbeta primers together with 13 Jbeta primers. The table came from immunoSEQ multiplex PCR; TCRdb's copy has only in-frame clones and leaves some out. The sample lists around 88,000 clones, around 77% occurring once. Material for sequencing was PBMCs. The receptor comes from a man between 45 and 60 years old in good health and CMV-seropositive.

Here the CDR3 reads CASSQGVGEPQHF. The DNA of the CDR3 is TGTGCCAGCAGCCAAGGGGTCGGGGAGCCCCAGCATTTT. The gene calls are TRBV4-2 and TRBJ1-5, with D hard to call. V was pared by 1 base and J by 8 bases, with 9 bases between. The CDR3 has 13 amino acids. Germline CDR1 reads LGHNA; CDR2 reads YNFKEQ.